This T cell receptor beta chain was retrieved from a study of blood T cell repertoires in COVID-19. As originally analysed: How many nucleated cells were present was estimated from reference gene primer amplification. Profiling relied on immunoSEQ multiplex PCR, and the TCRdb table lists in-frame clones only, not all of them. V and J calls plus clone size are reproduced from that table; the DNA served to infer D and trimming. This repertoire shows about 210,000 clones, approximately 90% found once; its top ten account for about 4.8%. This clonotype was sampled from a woman aged 35 to 49 with acute or convalescent COVID-19. Material: peripheral blood.

The CDR3 coding sequence is TGCGCCAGCAGCCATACAGGTGCCCAAGAGACCCAGTACTTC. Protein: CASSHTGAQETQYF. The J gene is TRBJ2-5, the V gene TRBV10-1; D is possibly TRBD1 (5 bases). V dropped 6 bases and J dropped 1 base, with 12 bases sitting between them. Germline V gene lookup returns CDR1 WNHNN and CDR2 SYGVQD (reference sequence). CDR3 length: 14 residues.